This TCR beta chain was captured by sequencing in a study of blood T cell repertoires in COVID-19. Across the study: T cells, B-cell-depleted T cells, or PBMCs supplied cDNA or gDNA.

The table came from immunoSEQ multiplex PCR; TCRdb's copy has only in-frame clones and leaves some out. The data contain 150,000 to 200,000 clones, 86% of them singletons. The length of the CDR3 is 15 residues. Looked up from germline, CDR1 is SEHNR and CDR2 is FQNEAQ (reference sequence). The ends lost 1 base at V and 3 bases at J; junction bases unmatched: 6. The TCR comes from a man between 65 and 85 years old with acute or convalescent COVID-19. The V call is TRBV7-9, the J call TRBJ2-7, with 7 bases aligning to TRBD1. Sequenced: peripheral blood. The CDR3 DNA reads as TGTGCCAGCAGCTTAGTCAGCGGACAGGACTACGAGCAGTACTTC. It specifies CASSLVSGQDYEQYF.